This entry lists 27 T cell receptor beta chains sequenced from one sample in a study of early T cells in non-severe SARS-CoV-2 infection. MiXCR was run by TCRdb on the 5' RACE reads, yielding one entry per CDR3 protein. The table includes 55,000 to 75,000 distinct CDR3 sequences, over 9% detected once. Input material: whole blood. These receptors came from an adult who was a healthcare worker with PCR-confirmed SARS-CoV-2 infection or an uninfected control (not recorded which).

This rearrangement joins TRBV15 to TRBJ1-5; the D is unclear. The CDR3 consists of 13 residues. V dropped 0 bases and J dropped 6 bases, with 6 bases sitting between them. Germline-derived CDR1 and CDR2 are LNHNV and YYDKDF (reference sequence). The CDR3 sequence is CATSRDWAQPQHF. As DNA, the CDR3 is TGTGCCACCAGCAGAGATTGGGCTCAGCCCCAGCATTTT.

This chain links TRBV29-1 with TRBJ2-5; D remains unclear. V shed 5 bases and J shed 3 bases, with 10 bases lying between them. The CDR3 has 12 amino acids. Germline V lookup: CDR1 SQVTM, CDR2 ANQGSEA. CDR3 nucleotide sequence: TGCAGCGTTATTTGGTTAGAAGAGACCCAGTACTTC. Its protein product is CSVIWLEETQYF.

The rearrangement links TRBV5-6 to TRBJ2-1; 11 bases agree with TRBD2. There are 16 residues in the CDR3. The germline gives CDR1 SGHDT, CDR2 YYEEEE. V lost 1 base to trimming and J lost 4 bases; unmatched junction nucleotides: 4. CDR3 amino acids: CASSLPGTSGYNEQFF. As DNA, the CDR3 is TGTGCCAGCAGCTTGCCCGGGACTAGCGGATACAATGAGCAGTTCTTC. The complete variable domain, with remaining parts taken from reference TRBV5-6 and TRBJ2-1, reads DAGVTQSPTHLIKTRGQQVTLRCSPKSGHDTVSWYQQALGQGPQFIFQYYEEEERQRGNFPDRFSGHQFPNYSSELNVNALLLGDSALYLCASSLPGTSGYNEQFFGPGTRLTVL.

This clonotype was found many times. V is TRBV19 and J is TRBJ2-5, with D hard to call. Looked up from germline, CDR1 is LNHDA and CDR2 is SQIVND (reference sequence). This CDR3 has 15 amino acids. Trimming removed 3 bases at V and 1 base at J, with 12 bases between. In DNA form, the CDR3 reads TGTGCCAGTAGTATTTCGAGGTTCCCCCAAGAGACCCAGTACTTC. Residues: CASSISRFPQETQYF.

This clonotype has only a few counts. The chain is built from TRBV20-1 and TRBJ2-5; 9 nucleotides line up with TRBD2. This CDR3 is 13 amino acids long. Germline CDR1 DFQATT, CDR2 SNEGSKA (reference sequence). The V and J ends lost 6 bases and 8 bases, in that order; junction bases with no gene match: 10. The CDR3 region has the DNA TGCAGTGCACGGAGCGGGGGGCCGGATACCCAGTACTTC. Protein sequence: CSARSGGPDTQYF.

This clonotype came up a few times. This chain joins TRBV18 and TRBJ1-2, with 7 bases matching TRBD1. The germline CDR1 and CDR2 sequences are KGHSH and LQKENI. V shed 3 bases, J shed 5 bases, and the junction held 9 bases outside the gene matches. This CDR3 comprises 15 residues. The CDR3 nucleotides are TGTGCCAGCTCACCTCCAACGGACAGGATTTATGGCTACACCTTC. It yields the protein CASSPPTDRIYGYTF.

This clonotype appeared a few times. The CDR3 region is CASPRGKNIQYF. CDR3 DNA sequence: TGTGCCAGCCCCCGGGGGAAAAACATTCAGTACTTC. This chain joins TRBV7-2 and TRBJ2-4, with a weak D call TRBD2 (6 bases). Trimming removed 8 bases from V and 4 bases from J, with 9 bases in between. Germline V gives CDR1 SGHTA, CDR2 FQGNSA. This CDR3 region has 12 residues.

This clonotype was detected a few times. The chain employs TRBV11-2 and TRBJ2-5, with a weak D call TRBD1 (6 bases). Germline CDR1 reads SGHAT; CDR2 reads FQNNGV. The CDR3 covers 13 residues. The ends were cut back, 6 bases at V and 1 base at J, with 9 bases in the middle. The CDR3 loop is CASRRQAQETQYF. Here the CDR3 DNA reads TGTGCCAGCAGAAGACAGGCCCAAGAGACCCAGTACTTC. Full variable domain (remainder filled in from reference TRBV11-2 and TRBJ2-5): EAGVAQSPRYKIIEKRQSVAFWCNPISGHATLYWYQQILGQGPKLLIQFQNNGVVDDSQLPKDRFSAERLKGVDSTLKIQPAKLEDSAVYLCASRRQAQETQYFGPGTRLLVL.

This clonotype was detected only a few times. The chain carries TRBV7-6 and TRBJ1-1; maybe TRBD1 (6 bases). The V end lost 4 bases, the J end lost 2 bases, and 17 bases lay between the germline ends. This CDR3 comprises 16 residues. Germline V gene lookup returns CDR1 SGHVS and CDR2 FNYEAQ. CDR3 sequence reads: CASSSIGGTENTEAFF. The CDR3 DNA reads as TGTGCCAGCAGCTCAATAGGGGGGACGGAAAACACTGAAGCTTTCTTT. The full variable domain, its missing parts supplied by reference TRBV7-6 and TRBJ1-1, is GAGVSQSPRYKVTKRGQDVALRCDPISGHVSLYWYRQALGQGPEFLTYFNYEAQQDKSGLPNDRFSAERPEGSISTLTIQRTEQRDSAMYRCASSSIGGTENTEAFFGQGTRLTVV.

The table lists this clonotype with many counts. The chain joins TRBV6-1 to TRBJ2-3, with D possibly being TRBD2 (6 bases). Trimming pared 0 bases from V and 4 bases from J, leaving 17 bases between. CDR1 MNHNS and CDR2 SASEGT come from the germline V gene. This CDR3 has 17 residues. This CDR3 reads CASSEAVGGHPADTQYF. The CDR3 nucleotides are TGTGCCAGCAGTGAAGCGGTCGGGGGTCACCCGGCAGATACGCAGTATTTT.

The rearrangement joins TRBV7-9 to TRBJ2-1; 13 bases are shared with TRBD2. CDR3 size: 16 residues. Trimming cost V 6 bases and J 1 base; bases outside gene matches: 3. Germline V lookup: CDR1 SEHNR, CDR2 FQNEAQ (reference sequence). CDR3 bases: TGTGCCAGCAGGGGACTAGCGGGGCTTTCCTACAATGAGCAGTTCTTC. Its translation: CASRGLAGLSYNEQFF.

This clonotype occurred many times. The chain joins TRBV29-1 to TRBJ1-1, with D perhaps matching TRBD1 (6 bases). Germline V gene sequence: CDR1 SQVTM, CDR2 ANQGSEA. V shed 7 bases and J shed 4 bases, with 13 bases lying between them. The CDR3 covers 12 residues. Here the CDR3 DNA reads TGCAGCGACCTGACAGGAGGCACTGAAGCTTTCTTT. Protein: CSDLTGGTEAFF.

There are a few counts of this clonotype. The V call is TRBV4-3, the J call TRBJ2-3, with D possibly matching TRBD1 (6 bases). From germline, CDR1 is LGHNA and CDR2 YSLEER. CDR3 length: 13 residues. Trimming pared 6 bases from V and 2 bases from J, leaving 9 bases between. CDR3 protein: CASRRDNTDTQYF. The CDR3, as DNA: TGCGCCAGCAGACGGGACAACACAGATACGCAGTATTTT.

This clonotype was observed a few times. The CDR3 nucleotides are TGTGCCAGCAGCTCTACGGAGGATCAGCCCCAGCATTTT. It yields the protein CASSSTEDQPQHF. This chain joins TRBV11-2 and TRBJ1-5; D unclear. With 4 bases removed from V and 5 bases from J, the gap between germline ends came to 9 bases. The CDR3 loop spans 13 amino acids. Germline V gives CDR1 SGHAT, CDR2 FQNNGV. The full variable domain, rest sourced from reference TRBV11-2 and TRBJ1-5, is EAGVAQSPRYKIIEKRQSVAFWCNPISGHATLYWYQQILGQGPKLLIQFQNNGVVDDSQLPKDRFSAERLKGVDSTLKIQPAKLEDSAVYLCASSSTEDQPQHFGDGTRLSIL.

This clonotype was detected many times. This chain connects TRBV12-5 to TRBJ1-1, with 8 bases identical to TRBD1. There are 16 residues in the CDR3. The J segment lost 2 bases and the V segment lost 7 bases, leaving 12 bases of the junction unmatched. Germline V gene sequence: CDR1 LGHNT, CDR2 FRNRAP. The CDR3 sequence: CASVVGQGKVNTEAFF. DNA of the CDR3: TGTGCTAGTGTTGTCGGACAGGGTAAGGTAAACACTGAAGCTTTCTTT.

This clonotype turned up a few times. J is TRBJ1-3 and V is TRBV18; D remains unclear. Deletions cut 1 base from V and 1 base from J, with 8 bases between. In germline, CDR1 is KGHSH, CDR2 LQKENI. This CDR3 has 15 residues. The CDR3 here is CASSPQSNSGNTIYF. CDR3 nucleotides: TGTGCCAGCTCACCACAATCTAATTCTGGAAACACCATATATTTT.

In its sample, this clonotype was seen many times. The CDR3 region is CASSPLTEVANYGYTF. The CDR3 DNA reads TGTGCCAGCTCACCGCTGACCGAGGTCGCTAACTATGGCTACACCTTC. The chain uses TRBV18 and TRBJ1-2; no reliable D call. The CDR3 extends over 16 amino acids. Germline V gene lookup returns CDR1 KGHSH and CDR2 LQKENI. Trimming took off 3 bases at V and 0 bases at J, with 14 bases between the two ends.

This clonotype was observed a handful of times. The V call is TRBV4-1, the J call TRBJ2-3; 7 bases match TRBD1. The CDR3 has 14 amino acids. CDR1 MGHRA and CDR2 YSYEKL come from the germline V gene. With V trimmed by 0 bases and J by 4 bases, 1 base remained unmatched. Here the CDR3 DNA reads TGCGCCAGCAGCCAAGAAGGGGGCCCAGATACGCAGTATTTT. Its translation is CASSQEGGPDTQYF.

The chain uses TRBV29-1 and TRBJ2-1; no clear D gene. Looked up from germline, CDR1 is SQVTM and CDR2 is ANQGSEA. This CDR3 has 10 residues. Trimming stripped 7 bases from V and 6 bases from J, with 7 bases between. DNA of the CDR3: TGCAGCGCCCTCCTCAATGAGCAGTTCTTC. Translation gives CSALLNEQFF.

V gene TRBV6-4 combines with J gene TRBJ2-2; 8 nucleotides line up with TRBD1. Trimming removed 3 bases from V and 4 bases from J; junction bases left unmatched: 4. CDR1 and CDR2 from the germline V gene are MRHNA and SNTAGT. The CDR3 spans 15 residues. The CDR3 DNA follows: TGTGCCAGCAGTGATTCGACAGGGGTCACCGGGGAGCTGTTTTTT. It is translated as CASSDSTGVTGELFF.

This clonotype was picked up many times. The V gene is TRBV24-1, the J gene TRBJ2-1; D is perhaps TRBD1 (6 bases). This CDR3 is built from 15 residues. Looked up from germline, CDR1 is KGHDR and CDR2 is SFDVKD. V lost 6 bases and J 3 bases, leaving 14 bases between the germline ends. In DNA form, the CDR3 reads TGTGCCACCAGTCAGGGGCCCCGGTTCTACAATGAGCAGTTCTTC. Amino acids: CATSQGPRFYNEQFF.

In this sample, this clonotype turned up many times. This chain uses TRBV5-6 with TRBJ2-3, with 9 bases lining up with TRBD1. The CDR3 is 17 amino acids. J gave up 3 bases and V 3 bases, and 11 bases lay outside the gene matches. Per germline, CDR1 SGHDT and CDR2 YYEEEE. The CDR3 loop is CASSSPLLDRGTDTQYF. CDR3 nucleotides: TGTGCCAGCAGCTCGCCCCTTCTTGACAGGGGGACAGATACGCAGTATTTT. Full variable domain (rest looked up from reference TRBV5-6 and TRBJ2-3): DAGVTQSPTHLIKTRGQQVTLRCSPKSGHDTVSWYQQALGQGPQFIFQYYEEEERQRGNFPDRFSGHQFPNYSSELNVNALLLGDSALYLCASSSPLLDRGTDTQYFGPGTRLTVL.

The chain is built from TRBV11-3 and TRBJ1-1; D gene ambiguous. Germline V gives CDR1 SGHNT, CDR2 YENEEA. This CDR3 has 13 residues. V lost 2 bases and J 5 bases, leaving 9 bases between the germline ends. CDR3 DNA: TGTGCCAGCAGCTTATACCGTCAAACTGAAGCTTTCTTT. As protein: CASSLYRQTEAFF. The full variable domain, its missing parts supplied by reference TRBV11-3 and TRBJ1-1, is EAGVVQSPRYKIIEKKQPVAFWCNPISGHNTLYWYLQNLGQGPELLIRYENEEAVDDSQLPKDRFSAERLKGVDSTLKIQPAELGDSAVYLCASSLYRQTEAFFGQGTRLTVV.

This clonotype came up many times. The chain is built from TRBV11-2 and TRBJ1-1; D not resolved. This CDR3 has 13 amino acids. In germline, CDR1 is SGHAT, CDR2 FQNNGV. The V end lost 3 bases, the J end lost 10 bases, and 15 bases lay between the germline ends. The DNA for the CDR3 is TGTGCCAGCAGCTTCGCAGAGAACTTTGGAGCTTTCTTT. It yields the protein CASSFAENFGAFF.

The CDR3 DNA reads as TGTGCCAGCACCTTTAGCCCGACTGGAAACACCATATATTTT. Its translation is CASTFSPTGNTIYF. The gene calls are TRBV12-3 or TRBV12-4 and TRBJ1-3, with D uncertain. The CDR3 has 14 amino acids. Trimming cost V 7 bases and J 2 bases, with 12 bases left between them.

The gene calls are TRBV12-3 or TRBV12-4 and TRBJ2-1; no definite D call. The CDR3 sequence is 15 residues long. Trimming took 3 bases from V and 4 from J, leaving 13 bases between them. Here the CDR3 reads CASSFGGFGYNEQFF. CDR3 coding DNA: TGTGCCAGCAGTTTTGGTGGTTTTGGGTACAATGAGCAGTTCTTC.

This clonotype was counted many times. V and J are TRBV28 and TRBJ2-7; TRBD1 agrees at 11 bases. Germline V gene data show CDR1 as MDHEN and CDR2 as SYDVKM. The ends lost 5 bases at V and 6 bases at J; junction bases unmatched: 6. This CDR3 spans 14 amino acids. CDR3 sequence: CASSVAGTGGEQYF. The CDR3 bases are TGTGCCAGCAGTGTCGCGGGGACAGGGGGCGAGCAGTACTTC.